What follows are 32 T cell receptor beta chains derived from one specimen sequenced in a study of blood T cell repertoires in COVID-19. Method: immunoSEQ multiplex PCR; TCRdb's copy keeps in-frame clones and lacks some. The sample carries more than 200,000 clones, more than 75% recorded once. The sequenced sample was PBMCs or T cells enriched from blood (not recorded which). The receptors derive from a woman in her fifties or sixties who had recovered from COVID-19.

J is TRBJ1-2 and V is TRBV4-3, with 7 bases identical to TRBD1. CDR3 size: 15 residues. J gave up 4 bases and V 3 bases, and 8 bases lay outside the gene matches. Germline V gene lookup returns CDR1 LGHNA and CDR2 YSLEER. The chain's CDR3 is CASSQRTGATYGYTF. The CDR3 DNA reads TGCGCCAGCAGCCAGAGGACAGGAGCGACCTATGGCTACACCTTC.

This sequence joins TRBV4-1 and TRBJ1-4, with 7 bases aligning to TRBD1. The germline V gene encodes CDR1 MGHRA and CDR2 YSYEKL. The CDR3 sequence is 16 residues long. After removal of 0 bases from V and 6 bases from J, the junction contained 7 bases not matched to a gene. CDR3 DNA sequence: TGCGCCAGCAGCCAAGAACGTGCCGGGACAGATGAAAAACTGTTTTTT. This translates into CASSQERAGTDEKLFF.

J is TRBJ1-6 and V is TRBV5-1; D is uncertain. Per germline, CDR1 SGHRS and CDR2 YFSETQ. The CDR3 runs 13 residues. Trimming pared 0 bases from V and 10 bases from J, leaving 8 bases between. The CDR3 is CASSLVRESPLHF. CDR3 bases: TGCGCCAGCAGCTTGGTACGGGAGTCACCCCTCCACTTT. The variable domain in full, with the rest retrieved from reference TRBV5-1 and TRBJ1-6, is KAGVTQTPRYLIKTRGQQVTLSCSPISGHRSVSWYQQTPGQGLQFLFEYFSETQRNKGNFPGRFSGRQFSNSRSEMNVSTLELGDSALYLCASSLVRESPLHFGNGTRLTVT.

V is TRBV19 and J is TRBJ1-1; D might be TRBD1 (6 bases). The V end lost 4 bases, the J end lost 0 bases, and 27 bases lay between the germline ends. In germline, CDR1 is LNHDA, CDR2 SQIVND (reference sequence). The length of the CDR3 is 20 residues. The CDR3 here is CASSTRSSPTGSRMNTEAFF. The CDR3 coding sequence is TGTGCCAGTAGTACAAGATCCTCTCCGACAGGAAGCAGAATGAACACTGAAGCTTTCTTT.

The chain joins TRBV19 to TRBJ2-1; 9 bases map to TRBD2. This CDR3 comprises 14 residues. Trimming took 5 bases from V and 6 from J; bases not matched to a gene: 5. Germline V gene data show CDR1 as LNHDA and CDR2 as SQIVND (reference sequence). The CDR3 loop reads CASSGSGRINEQFF. The CDR3 DNA reads as TGTGCCAGTAGTGGTAGCGGGAGAATCAATGAGCAGTTCTTC.

This sequence joins TRBV7-2 and TRBJ2-3; D remains ambiguous. CDR3 length equals 12 residues. Looked up from germline, CDR1 is SGHTA and CDR2 is FQGNSA. V lost 1 base, J lost 4 bases, and 3 bases lay in between. The CDR3 protein is CASSLGADTQYF. CDR3 DNA: TGTGCCAGCAGCTTAGGCGCAGATACGCAGTATTTT.

This clone was detected only once. This chain connects TRBV12-3 or TRBV12-4 to TRBJ2-7, with D possibly matching TRBD1 (5 bases). The CDR3 runs 13 residues. The ends were cut back, 8 bases at V and 2 bases at J, with 13 bases in the middle. CDR3 sequence (DNA): TGTGCCAGCCGAATTACAGGAACCTACGAGCAGTACTTC. It translates to CASRITGTYEQYF.

The chain carries TRBV2 and TRBJ1-1; 10 bases agree with TRBD1. This CDR3 comprises 13 residues. The germline V gene encodes CDR1 SNHLY and CDR2 FYNNEI. V lost 11 bases and J lost 6; bases outside the gene matches: 9. Written as DNA, the CDR3 is TGTGCCGGTTCGGACAGGGGGTACGCTGAAGCTTTCTTT. The encoded protein is CAGSDRGYAEAFF.

The gene calls are TRBV6-1 and TRBJ2-5, with D possibly matching TRBD1 (6 bases). The CDR3 covers 16 residues. The germline CDR1 and CDR2 sequences are MNHNS and SASEGT. V lost 1 base, J lost 2 bases, and 14 bases lay in between. The CDR3 region has the DNA TGTGCCAGCAGTGAAGGGCAGGGGCCGGCTCAAGAGACCCAGTACTTC. It encodes CASSEGQGPAQETQYF.

This clone showed up just once. For the CDR3, the DNA is TGCGCCAGCAGTGATGGTAGCGGGAGGTACCAAGAGACCCAGTACTTC. Its translation: CASSDGSGRYQETQYF. The V call is TRBV10-2, the J call TRBJ2-5; 10 bases align to TRBD2. This CDR3 is built from 16 residues. The junction had 4 bases not matched to a gene; V was cut back by 3 bases and J by 0 bases. Germline V CDR1 and CDR2: WSHSY, SAAADI.

In regard to this clone: This sample also contains other DNA sequences that code for the same CDR3. The gene calls are TRBV12-3 or TRBV12-4 and TRBJ1-5; D is unclear. V lost 4 bases, J lost 5 bases, and 6 bases lay in between. This CDR3 is built from 12 residues. CDR3 in DNA: TGTGCCAGCAGTTCCTCGGATCAGCCCCAGCATTTT. Amino acid sequence: CASSSSDQPQHF.

This clone has more than one count but fewer than ten. V is TRBV4-1 and J is TRBJ1-5; D might be TRBD1 (6 bases). This CDR3 region has 17 residues. Trimming left V 1 base short and J 3 bases short, with 16 bases between. Per the germline V gene, CDR1 is MGHRA and CDR2 is YSYEKL. The CDR3 protein is CASSQGGGTVNNQPQHF. The CDR3 nucleotides are TGCGCCAGCAGCCAAGGAGGGGGTACAGTGAACAATCAGCCCCAGCATTTT.

The chain couples TRBV30 to TRBJ2-3; 11 nucleotides align to TRBD2. The CDR3 has 17 residues. The germline V gene encodes CDR1 GTSNPN and CDR2 SVGIG (reference sequence). Trimming at V came to 1 base and at J to 3 bases, leaving 9 bases not matched to a gene. The CDR3 here is CAWSDSGRAWVTDTQYF. DNA of the CDR3: TGTGCCTGGAGTGATAGCGGGAGGGCCTGGGTTACAGATACGCAGTATTTT.

V and J are TRBV11-3 and TRBJ2-3, with TRBD2 matching 10 bases. The V segment lost 3 bases and the J segment 4 bases; nucleotides outside the gene matches: 4. CDR1 and CDR2 from the germline V gene are SGHNT and YENEEA. This CDR3 spans 15 amino acids. The CDR3 DNA follows: TGTGCCAGCAGCTTCAGCGGGAGGGACGCAGATACGCAGTATTTT. Its translation: CASSFSGRDADTQYF.

The chain combines TRBV29-1 with TRBJ2-2, with a possible D match to TRBD2 (6 bases). The CDR3 is made up of 13 amino acids. The V end lost 7 bases, the J end lost 6 bases, and 15 bases lay between the germline ends. Germline V gene data show CDR1 as SQVTM and CDR2 as ANQGSEA. The CDR3, as DNA: TGCAGCGCGGCGCTCCGCGGGGCCGGGGAGCTGTTTTTT. This gives the protein CSAALRGAGELFF.

The genes are TRBV5-1 and TRBJ1-6; 11 positions agree with TRBD1. Germline trimming cut 1 base from V and 8 bases from J; bases unmatched to any gene: 11. The germline V gene encodes CDR1 SGHRS and CDR2 YFSETQ. CDR3 size: 18 residues. In DNA form, the CDR3 reads TGCGCCAGCAGCTTGACCGGACAGGGGGCTTCGGTCGATTCACCCCTCCACTTT. Protein product: CASSLTGQGASVDSPLHF.

The rearrangement links TRBV6-5 to TRBJ2-3; D is possibly TRBD1 (5 bases). There are 13 residues in the CDR3. Germline assignment: CDR1 MNHEY and CDR2 SVGAGI. With 2 bases removed from V and 4 bases from J, the gap between germline ends came to 7 bases. The DNA of the CDR3 is TGTGCCAGCAGTTACATCAGGGCAGATACGCAGTATTTT. Protein sequence: CASSYIRADTQYF.

The chain joins TRBV7-9 to TRBJ1-3, with a possible D match to TRBD1 (5 bases). Trimming took off 4 bases at V and 1 base at J, with 14 bases between the two ends. CDR1 and CDR2 (germline): SEHNR, FQNEAQ (reference sequence). This CDR3 comprises 16 residues. The DNA of the CDR3 is TGTGCCAGCAGCTCCCCTTTGGCAGGGTCTGGAAACACCATATATTTT. Translation gives CASSSPLAGSGNTIYF.

This chain links TRBV7-8 with TRBJ2-1; 10 positions match TRBD1. The CDR3 has 14 residues. Germline values: CDR1 SGHVS, CDR2 FQNEAQ. Trimming removed 5 bases from V and 6 bases from J; junction bases left unmatched: 4. CDR3 sequence reads: CASSRDRGLNEQFF. CDR3 coding DNA: TGTGCCAGCAGCCGAGACAGGGGGCTCAATGAGCAGTTCTTC. The full variable domain, in which reference TRBV7-8 and TRBJ2-1 provide the parts outside the CDR3, is GAGVSQSPRYKVAKRGQDVALRCDPISGHVSLFWYQQALGQGPEFLTYFQNEAQLDKSGLPSDRFFAERPEGSVSTLKIQRTQQEDSAVYLCASSRDRGLNEQFFGPGTRLTVL.

Notes on this clone: This sample also contains other DNA sequences that code for the same CDR3. The gene calls are TRBV3-1 (or the pseudogene TRBV3-2) and TRBJ2-7; D gene uncertain. The CDR3 contains 12 residues. Trimming shortened V by 0 bases and J by 3 bases, and 3 bases separated the two germline ends. Germline loops: CDR1 LGHDT, CDR2 YNNKEL (reference sequence). The CDR3 loop reads CASSQDLYEQYF. The CDR3 DNA reads TGTGCCAGCAGCCAAGATCTCTACGAGCAGTACTTC.

On this clone: The identical CDR3 is also encoded by other nucleotide sequences in the sample. This rearrangement joins TRBV5-4 to TRBJ2-7, with 10 bases that match TRBD1. CDR1 and CDR2 (germline): SGHNT, YYREEE (reference sequence). With V trimmed by 5 bases and J by 4 bases, 9 bases remained unmatched. The CDR3 length is 15 residues. The CDR3 nucleotides are TGTGCCAGCAGTCCACCGGGACAGGGGAGGTACGAGCAGTACTTC. This codes for CASSPPGQGRYEQYF.

The chain is built from TRBV11-2 and TRBJ2-1; no definite D call. V lost 5 bases to trimming and J lost 12 bases, with 20 bases between them. CDR3 length equals 14 residues. Germline CDR1 reads SGHAT; CDR2 reads FQNNGV. As DNA, the CDR3 is TGTGCCAGCAGCCCGATGGCCGCCCAAACAAGGCAGTTCTTC. It codes for CASSPMAAQTRQFF.

The chain joins TRBV27 to TRBJ2-5; tentative D call: TRBD2 (6 bases). Between the trimmed V and J ends, which lost 2 bases and 2 bases, there was a span of 18 bases. Germline CDR1 is MNHEY and CDR2 is SMNVEV (reference sequence). The CDR3 runs 17 residues. The DNA of the CDR3 is TGTGCCAGCAGTTTAGGCCCCGGGCGGAGGGGTCAAGAGACCCAGTACTTC. Amino acids: CASSLGPGRRGQETQYF.

CDR3 nucleotides: TGTGCCAGTAGTGGTAGCTCCTACAATGAGCAGTTCTTC. It translates to CASSGSSYNEQFF. The chain joins TRBV19 to TRBJ2-1, with D unclear. Germline values: CDR1 LNHDA, CDR2 SQIVND (reference sequence). Trimming left V 5 bases short and J 0 bases short, with 5 bases between. This CDR3 has 13 amino acids.

V is TRBV3-1 (or the pseudogene TRBV3-2) and J is TRBJ2-3; D is unresolved. CDR1 and CDR2 from the germline V gene are LGHDT and YNNKEL (reference sequence). Trimming left V 8 bases short and J 4 bases short, with 10 bases between. The CDR3 extends over 12 amino acids. CDR3 in DNA: TGTGCCAGCGCGGTTTCGGCAGATACGCAGTATTTT. This sequence encodes CASAVSADTQYF.

This rearrangement joins TRBV7-9 to TRBJ2-7; D gene uncertain. V was cut by 3 bases and J by 3 bases, with 6 bases left in between. CDR3 length equals 12 residues. Germline CDR1 and CDR2: SEHNR and FQNEAQ (reference sequence). CDR3 residues: CASSFNSYEQYF. In DNA form, the CDR3 reads TGTGCCAGCAGCTTTAATAGCTACGAGCAGTACTTC.

V is TRBV7-3 and J is TRBJ2-2, with 10 bases fitting TRBD2. This CDR3 has 16 amino acids. The germline CDR1 and CDR2 sequences are SGHTA and FQGTGA. V lost 4 bases and J lost 1; bases outside the gene matches: 3. CDR3 region: CASSSPSGGNTGELFF. DNA of the CDR3: TGTGCCAGCAGCTCCCCTAGCGGGGGGAACACCGGGGAGCTGTTTTTT.

The rearrangement links TRBV10-3 to TRBJ1-2; D ambiguous. This CDR3 spans 11 amino acids. Germline CDR1 ENHRY, CDR2 SYGVKD. Trimming cost V 3 bases and J 7 bases, with 6 bases left between them. The CDR3 here is CAISEESGYTF. In DNA form, the CDR3 reads TGTGCCATCAGTGAAGAGAGTGGCTACACCTTC.

The table lists this clone with a few counts. The chain carries TRBV13 and TRBJ2-1; 8 bases map to TRBD2. The V gene's germline CDR1 is PRHDT and CDR2 FYEKMQ (reference sequence). The CDR3 covers 17 residues. V lost 2 bases to trimming and J lost 7 bases; unmatched junction nucleotides: 13. CDR3 region: CASSLWLSAGGYNEQFF. The CDR3 nucleotides read TGTGCCAGCAGCTTATGGTTGAGTGCGGGAGGATATAATGAGCAGTTCTTC. Variable domain in full (rest from reference TRBV13 and TRBJ2-1): AAGVIQSPRHLIKEKRETATLKCYPIPRHDTVYWYQQGPGQDPQFLISFYEKMQSDKGSIPDRFSAQQFSDYHSELNMSSLELGDSALYFCASSLWLSAGGYNEQFFGPGTRLTVL.

In this sample, this clone turned up once. The V gene is TRBV27, the J gene TRBJ2-3, with TRBD2 matching 12 bases. Trimming at V came to 5 bases and at J to 5 bases, leaving 14 bases not matched to a gene. Germline values: CDR1 MNHEY, CDR2 SMNVEV (reference sequence). The CDR3 covers 18 residues. The CDR3 is CASSPIGSGLAGKDTQYF. CDR3 in DNA: TGTGCCAGCAGTCCTATCGGGTCGGGACTAGCGGGCAAAGATACGCAGTATTTT.

The chain has TRBV18 and TRBJ2-1; 7 bases match TRBD2. This CDR3 region has 15 residues. V was clipped by 2 bases and J by 3 bases; unmatched bases: 4. The germline V gene has CDR1 KGHSH and CDR2 LQKENI. The CDR3 spells CASSPWEGRYNEQFF. As DNA, the CDR3 is TGTGCCAGCTCACCATGGGAGGGCCGCTACAATGAGCAGTTCTTC.

CDR3 sequence (DNA): TGTGCCAGTAGGGGACTAGCGGGAGGTTTGGGGGAGCTGTTTTTT. Amino acids: CASRGLAGGLGELFF. This chain connects TRBV19 to TRBJ2-2; TRBD2 agrees at 15 bases. V lost 6 bases to trimming and J lost 8 bases; unmatched junction nucleotides: 4. CDR3 length: 15 amino acids. Germline loops: CDR1 LNHDA, CDR2 SQIVND (reference sequence).